These 9 T cell receptor beta chains were sequenced from one sample in a study of blood T cell repertoires in COVID-19. TCRdb keeps only in-frame clones here, not all; method: immunoSEQ multiplex PCR. Of around 260,000 clones detected, more than 85% appear once; the ten largest clones hold around 0.84%. The material sequenced was peripheral blood. These receptors were obtained from a man aged 30 to 45 with acute or convalescent COVID-19.

V gene TRBV28 combines with J gene TRBJ2-1; D is unclear. Germline lookup yields CDR1 MDHEN and CDR2 SYDVKM. V was cut by 7 bases and J by 4 bases, with 5 bases left in between. There are 11 residues in the CDR3. The CDR3 sequence: CASTLYNEQFF. CDR3 sequence (DNA): TGTGCCAGCACTCTTTACAATGAGCAGTTCTTC.

This chain connects TRBV20-1 to TRBJ2-7; D is ambiguous. The germline V gene encodes CDR1 DFQATT and CDR2 SNEGSKA (reference sequence). Between the trimmed V and J ends, which lost 3 bases and 5 bases, there was a span of 5 bases. The CDR3 sequence is 10 residues long. The CDR3 DNA is TGCAGTGCTAGGAGTAACGAGCAGTACTTC. Translated: CSARSNEQYF.

The sample holds many counts of this clone. J is TRBJ1-4 and V is TRBV5-6, with D unclear. This CDR3 is 13 amino acids long. Trimming left V 2 bases short and J 8 bases short, with 10 bases between. Germline loops: CDR1 SGHDT, CDR2 YYEEEE. CDR3 in DNA: TGTGCCAGCAGCTTCACGAGGGTGGAAAAACTGTTTTTT. Translating gives CASSFTRVEKLFF.

The chain joins TRBV6-4 to TRBJ2-5; the D gene is possibly TRBD1 (5 bases). CDR1 is MRHNA and CDR2 is SNTAGT in the germline V gene. This CDR3 region has 15 residues. V dropped 2 bases and J dropped 0 bases, with 10 bases sitting between them. CDR3 DNA sequence: TGTGCCAGCAGTGACAACAGGCCGTACCAAGAGACCCAGTACTTC. Its translation: CASSDNRPYQETQYF.

The chain links TRBV7-3 to TRBJ1-2; TRBD1 agrees at 7 bases. Germline loops: CDR1 SGHTA, CDR2 FQGTGA. The ends lost 1 base at V and 5 bases at J; junction bases unmatched: 1. The CDR3 runs to 13 residues. The CDR3 protein is CASSLSRGYGYTF. The DNA of the CDR3 is TGTGCCAGCAGCTTAAGCAGGGGGTATGGCTACACCTTC.

This clone was observed a single time. The chain combines TRBV28 with TRBJ1-2, with D tentatively TRBD1 (6 bases). V was trimmed by 2 bases and J by 3 bases, leaving 10 bases between them. The CDR3 loop spans 14 amino acids. Germline CDR1 reads MDHEN; CDR2 reads SYDVKM. CDR3 amino acids: CASSLTSGDYGYTF. The CDR3 coding sequence is TGTGCCAGCAGTTTAACGTCAGGGGACTATGGCTACACCTTC.

J is TRBJ2-1 and V is TRBV9, with 7 bases that match TRBD2. The trim removed 4 bases at V and 3 bases at J, leaving 4 bases unmatched. The CDR3 spans 14 residues. The V gene's germline CDR1 is SGDLS and CDR2 YYNGEE. CDR3 sequence: CASSLTSVYNEQFF. CDR3 DNA: TGTGCCAGCAGCCTCACTAGCGTCTACAATGAGCAGTTCTTC.

The chain couples TRBV5-1 to TRBJ1-1; a weak D match, TRBD1 (5 bases). Germline V gene lookup returns CDR1 SGHRS and CDR2 YFSETQ. Between the trimmed V and J ends, which lost 0 bases and 4 bases, there was a span of 10 bases. The CDR3 is made up of 14 amino acids. The CDR3 is CASSLEGRGTEAFF. Here the CDR3 DNA reads TGCGCCAGCAGCTTGGAAGGTAGGGGCACTGAAGCTTTCTTT.

The chain employs TRBV7-2 and TRBJ1-4, with 8 nucleotides matching TRBD1. The CDR3 spans 18 residues. Germline CDR1 and CDR2: SGHTA and FQGNSA. V was pared by 5 bases and J by 3 bases, with 14 bases of the junction left unmatched. CDR3 in amino acids: CASSVNNRGGLANEKLFF. Here the CDR3 DNA reads TGTGCCAGCAGCGTAAACAACAGGGGGGGTTTAGCTAATGAAAAACTGTTTTTT.